These T cell receptor beta chains were read from a single sample in a study of beta chain features in type 1 diabetes. Using immunoSEQ multiplex PCR, the repertoire was profiled, and TCRdb retains in-frame clones only, with some absent. This table holds about 320,000 clones, approximately 14% found once. Material: central memory CD4+ T cells from blood. The receptors here all came from a man aged 25 to 40 in good health. The CDR3 runs from the conserved cysteine through the conserved F or W. Each record gives: V gene, D gene, clone size, J gene, CDR3 DNA, CDR3 protein. The D gene is left open where the match is weak. Part of the rows lack a size; the others show once, few, many or a class for expanded clones.

v_call: TRBV23-1; d_call: TRBD1; clone_size: many; j_call: TRBJ1-1; cdr3_nt: TGCGCCAGCAGTCAAAGAGACAGGGCGAACACTGAAGCTTTCTTT; cdr3_aa: CASSQRDRANTEAFF
v_call: TRBV5-8; d_call: .; clone_size: few; j_call: TRBJ1-1; cdr3_nt: TGTGCCAGCAGCTTGGAAGCGGGCGCTGAAGCTTTCTTT; cdr3_aa: CASSLEAGAEAFF
v_call: TRBV4-3; d_call: .; clone_size: few; j_call: TRBJ2-2; cdr3_nt: TGCGCCAGCAGCCAGCGGGTTCAGAACACCGGGGAGCTGTTTTTT; cdr3_aa: CASSQRVQNTGELFF
v_call: TRBV7-2; d_call: TRBD2; clone_size: .; j_call: TRBJ2-3; cdr3_nt: TGTGCCAGCAGCGCCCATAGCGGGACCCCGCGGGATTTT; cdr3_aa: CASSAHSGTPRDF
v_call: TRBV30; d_call: .; clone_size: .; j_call: TRBJ1-1; cdr3_nt: TGTGCCTGGAGCAGGAACACTGAAGCTTTCTTT; cdr3_aa: CAWSRNTEAFF
v_call: TRBV14; d_call: .; clone_size: few; j_call: TRBJ2-7; cdr3_nt: TGTGCCAGCAGCCAAGTCACGGGGCGCAGCGAGCAGTACTTC; cdr3_aa: CASSQVTGRSEQYF
v_call: TRBV18; d_call: .; clone_size: .; j_call: TRBJ1-3; cdr3_nt: TGTGCCAGCTCACTCGGACAGCCCTCTGGAAACACCATATATTTT; cdr3_aa: CASSLGQPSGNTIYF
v_call: TRBV19; d_call: .; clone_size: few; j_call: TRBJ2-5; cdr3_nt: TGTGCCAGTAGTATAGGACCGGCGGTAGAGACCCAGTACTTC; cdr3_aa: CASSIGPAVETQYF
v_call: TRBV27; d_call: TRBD1; clone_size: few; j_call: TRBJ2-1; cdr3_nt: TGTGCCAGCAGTTTAAAGGGACAGCCGAAAATCTTC; cdr3_aa: CASSLKGQPKIF
v_call: TRBV4-3; d_call: TRBD2; clone_size: .; j_call: TRBJ2-1; cdr3_nt: TGCGCCAGCAGCCCTCGTAGCGGGGGTTCTTACAATGAGCAGTTCTTC; cdr3_aa: CASSPRSGGSYNEQFF
v_call: TRBV18; d_call: TRBD2; clone_size: many; j_call: TRBJ2-1; cdr3_nt: TGTGCCAGCTCACCACTTGGACTAGCGGGGAATGAGCAGTTCTTC; cdr3_aa: CASSPLGLAGNEQFF
v_call: TRBV19; d_call: .; clone_size: once; j_call: TRBJ1-2; cdr3_nt: TGTGCCAGTGGTCAGGCATGGGGCGCGGCTGGCTATGGCTACACCTTC; cdr3_aa: CASGQAWGAAGYGYTF
v_call: TRBV27; d_call: .; clone_size: once; j_call: TRBJ1-4; cdr3_nt: TGTGCCAGCAATAATGAAAAACTGTTTTTT; cdr3_aa: CASNNEKLFF
v_call: TRBV27; d_call: TRBD2; clone_size: few; j_call: TRBJ2-4; cdr3_nt: TGTGCCAGCAGTCCCTCCCCGGGAGGGAAAAACATTCAGTACTTC; cdr3_aa: CASSPSPGGKNIQYF
v_call: TRBV10-1; d_call: .; clone_size: .; j_call: TRBJ2-3; cdr3_nt: TGCGCCAGCAGTGAGATAGGAAGGGGGGGTCGGGATACGCAGTATTTT; cdr3_aa: CASSEIGRGGRDTQYF
v_call: TRBV7-9; d_call: .; clone_size: few; j_call: TRBJ1-2; cdr3_nt: TGTGCCAGCAGCCCTCCCGGCTATGGCTACACCTTC; cdr3_aa: CASSPPGYGYTF
v_call: TRBV15; d_call: .; clone_size: .; j_call: TRBJ2-7; cdr3_nt: TGTGCCACCAGCATAGGTGGGGATGCCTACGAGCAGTACTTC; cdr3_aa: CATSIGGDAYEQYF
v_call: TRBV29-1; d_call: TRBD2; clone_size: .; j_call: TRBJ2-5; cdr3_nt: TGCAGCGTTGACAGCGGGGAGGAGACCCAGTACTTC; cdr3_aa: CSVDSGEETQYF
v_call: TRBV19; d_call: .; clone_size: few; j_call: TRBJ1-2; cdr3_nt: TGTGCCAGTAGTATAGCCCCTCCGGAGGGGTTTGGCTACACCTTC; cdr3_aa: CASSIAPPEGFGYTF
v_call: TRBV27; d_call: TRBD1; clone_size: few; j_call: TRBJ1-2; cdr3_nt: TGTGCCAGCAGTTTATCCGGGACAGCAGCTTATGGCTACACCTTC; cdr3_aa: CASSLSGTAAYGYTF
v_call: TRBV6-1; d_call: TRBD2; clone_size: .; j_call: TRBJ2-7; cdr3_nt: TGTGCCAGCAGTGGGTCGGCTAGCGGGGGGGAAGGGTACTTC; cdr3_aa: CASSGSASGGEGYF
v_call: TRBV11-3; d_call: .; clone_size: few; j_call: TRBJ2-4; cdr3_nt: TGTGCCAGCAGCCCCGGCAAAAGGGGGATGAACATTCAGTACTTC; cdr3_aa: CASSPGKRGMNIQYF
v_call: TRBV11-2; d_call: TRBD2; clone_size: few; j_call: TRBJ2-2; cdr3_nt: TGTGCCAGCAGCTCCGGGGGGACTTCGAACACCGGGGAGCTGTTTTTT; cdr3_aa: CASSSGGTSNTGELFF
v_call: TRBV25-1; d_call: TRBD2; clone_size: .; j_call: TRBJ2-1; cdr3_nt: TGTGCCAGCAGTGATCTCGGGACTAGCGGGTACAATGAGCAGTTCTTC; cdr3_aa: CASSDLGTSGYNEQFF
v_call: TRBV4-2; d_call: TRBD1; clone_size: few; j_call: TRBJ1-2; cdr3_nt: TGTGCCAGCAGCCTGTGGACAGGGGCTAACTATGGCTACACCTTC; cdr3_aa: CASSLWTGANYGYTF
v_call: TRBV11-3; d_call: .; clone_size: .; j_call: TRBJ2-1; cdr3_nt: TGTGCCAGCAGCTTAGGGTCTCCTCTAGCGAAGCAGTTCTTC; cdr3_aa: CASSLGSPLAKQFF
v_call: TRBV2; d_call: .; clone_size: .; j_call: TRBJ1-5; cdr3_nt: TGTGCCAGCAGTTGGGGGGGCAGACAGCCCCAGCATTTT; cdr3_aa: CASSWGGRQPQHF
v_call: TRBV23-1; d_call: TRBD2; clone_size: .; j_call: TRBJ2-7; cdr3_nt: TGCGCCAGCAGTCAATTAACTAGCGGGGGGCCCATCGAGCAGTACTTC; cdr3_aa: CASSQLTSGGPIEQYF
v_call: TRBV5-5; d_call: TRBD1; clone_size: few; j_call: TRBJ2-4; cdr3_nt: TGTGCCAGCAGCACGTCCCGGGACAGGGCCCACAAGTACTTC; cdr3_aa: CASSTSRDRAHKYF
v_call: TRBV7-2; d_call: .; clone_size: few; j_call: TRBJ1-4; cdr3_nt: TGTGCCAGCAGCTTTGGGAGGGTTAATGAAAAACTGTTTTTT; cdr3_aa: CASSFGRVNEKLFF
v_call: TRBV19; d_call: TRBD1; clone_size: many; j_call: TRBJ2-1; cdr3_nt: TGTGCCAGTAGTATACGCGGACAGGATTTCGATGAGCAGTTCTTC; cdr3_aa: CASSIRGQDFDEQFF
v_call: TRBV7-6; d_call: TRBD2; clone_size: few; j_call: TRBJ2-1; cdr3_nt: TGTGCCAGCAGCCCCCCGGGGGGGCGGACCAATGAGCAGTTCTTC; cdr3_aa: CASSPPGGRTNEQFF
v_call: TRBV7-3; d_call: .; clone_size: .; j_call: TRBJ1-3; cdr3_nt: TGTGCCAGCCGAGCTGCCTCTGGAAACACCATATATTTT; cdr3_aa: CASRAASGNTIYF
v_call: TRBV11-2; d_call: .; clone_size: .; j_call: TRBJ2-3; cdr3_nt: TGTGCCAGCAGCTCCGGGGGCCAATGGCGAACAGATACGCAGTATTTT; cdr3_aa: CASSSGGQWRTDTQYF
v_call: TRBV14; d_call: .; clone_size: .; j_call: TRBJ1-2; cdr3_nt: TGTGCCAGCAGCCCCAACCACCGAAAGACAGGCTATGGCTACACCTTC; cdr3_aa: CASSPNHRKTGYGYTF
v_call: TRBV7-9; d_call: .; clone_size: few; j_call: TRBJ1-3; cdr3_nt: TGTGCCAGCAGCTTAGGGCAAGCTGGAAACACCATATATTTT; cdr3_aa: CASSLGQAGNTIYF
v_call: TRBV6-5; d_call: .; clone_size: .; j_call: TRBJ2-5; cdr3_nt: TGTGCCAGCAGTTGGAACAGGGTCCAAGAGACCCAGTACTTC; cdr3_aa: CASSWNRVQETQYF
v_call: TRBV7-2; d_call: .; clone_size: few; j_call: TRBJ2-4; cdr3_nt: TGTGCCAGCAGCTTAGACAGAGCCAAAAACATTCAGTACTTC; cdr3_aa: CASSLDRAKNIQYF
v_call: TRBV6-5; d_call: TRBD1; clone_size: few; j_call: TRBJ1-1; cdr3_nt: TGTGCCGTTGGGACAGGGAGGACTGAAGCTTTCTTT; cdr3_aa: CAVGTGRTEAFF
v_call: TRBV5-8; d_call: .; clone_size: few; j_call: TRBJ1-5; cdr3_nt: TGTGCCAGCAGCTTAAGTAGGCCCAATCAGCCCCAGCATTTT; cdr3_aa: CASSLSRPNQPQHF
v_call: TRBV7-7; d_call: TRBD1; clone_size: few; j_call: TRBJ1-4; cdr3_nt: TGTGCCAGCAACAGAGGGGGCGGTGAAAAACTGTTTTTT; cdr3_aa: CASNRGGGEKLFF
v_call: TRBV7-9; d_call: .; clone_size: few; j_call: TRBJ2-6; cdr3_nt: TGTGCCAGCAGCTTTATGACAACGAGCTCTGGGGCCAACGTCCTGACTTTC; cdr3_aa: CASSFMTTSSGANVLTF
v_call: TRBV4-1; d_call: .; clone_size: few; j_call: TRBJ1-5; cdr3_nt: TGCGCCAGCAGCCAAGAGAGATATAACGGGGGCAATCAGCCCCAGCATTTT; cdr3_aa: CASSQERYNGGNQPQHF
v_call: TRBV13; d_call: .; clone_size: .; j_call: TRBJ1-5; cdr3_nt: TGTGCCAGCAGCTTAGGAGGGGGTCCCCAGCATTTT; cdr3_aa: CASSLGGGPQHF
v_call: TRBV27; d_call: .; clone_size: many; j_call: TRBJ2-3; cdr3_nt: TGTGCCAGCAGCCCCGGGACTCCTAGCACAGATACGCAGTATTTT; cdr3_aa: CASSPGTPSTDTQYF
v_call: TRBV4-1; d_call: TRBD2; clone_size: .; j_call: TRBJ2-4; cdr3_nt: TGCGCCAGCAGCTCCCCCGGGACTAGCGGGAGTGTGAACATTCAGTACTTC; cdr3_aa: CASSSPGTSGSVNIQYF
v_call: TRBV9; d_call: .; clone_size: many; j_call: TRBJ2-4; cdr3_nt: TGTGCCAGCAGCACCCTTGGACAGCTGCAAAACATTCAGTACTTC; cdr3_aa: CASSTLGQLQNIQYF
v_call: TRBV18; d_call: .; clone_size: many; j_call: TRBJ2-7; cdr3_nt: TGTGCCAGCTCACCCTTCCAGAGAGTCGACGAGCAGTACTTC; cdr3_aa: CASSPFQRVDEQYF
v_call: TRBV5-1; d_call: .; clone_size: .; j_call: TRBJ2-2; cdr3_nt: TGCGCCAGCAGCCAGCCTAGCGGAGGGGGGCGGACCGGGGAGCTGTTTTTT; cdr3_aa: CASSQPSGGGRTGELFF
v_call: TRBV5-6; d_call: .; clone_size: .; j_call: TRBJ2-1; cdr3_nt: TGTGCCAGCAGCTTAGGGGCGAAGCAGTTCTTC; cdr3_aa: CASSLGAKQFF
v_call: TRBV18; d_call: TRBD1; clone_size: few; j_call: TRBJ2-3; cdr3_nt: TGTGCCAGCTCACCGTCGGGACAGAGCACAGATACGCAGTATTTT; cdr3_aa: CASSPSGQSTDTQYF
v_call: TRBV9; d_call: .; clone_size: few; j_call: TRBJ1-1; cdr3_nt: TGTGCCAGCAGCGTAGAGTCCGGACTGAACACTGAAGCTTTCTTT; cdr3_aa: CASSVESGLNTEAFF
v_call: TRBV11-3; d_call: .; clone_size: few; j_call: TRBJ1-1; cdr3_nt: TGTGCCAGCAGCTTGACCAGATGGGGGGCAGCTTTCTTT; cdr3_aa: CASSLTRWGAAFF
v_call: TRBV19; d_call: .; clone_size: many; j_call: TRBJ2-3; cdr3_nt: TGTGCCAGTAGCCCCGCCAGTGGCCGCACAGATACGCAGTATTTT; cdr3_aa: CASSPASGRTDTQYF
v_call: TRBV30; d_call: .; clone_size: few; j_call: TRBJ2-3; cdr3_nt: TGTGCCTGGAGTGTATCGCTGGATACGCAGTATTTT; cdr3_aa: CAWSVSLDTQYF
v_call: TRBV2; d_call: TRBD2; clone_size: .; j_call: TRBJ2-1; cdr3_nt: TGTGCCAGCAGGAGGGAGGGCAATGAGCAGTTCTTC; cdr3_aa: CASRREGNEQFF
v_call: TRBV19; d_call: TRBD2; clone_size: .; j_call: TRBJ2-3; cdr3_nt: TGTGCCAGTAAAGGGGGCGTAGCGGGAGCTGCAGATACGCAGTATTTT; cdr3_aa: CASKGGVAGAADTQYF